The present T cell receptor (beta chain) was sequenced within a study of OX40 agonist ivuxolimab in advanced cancers. With 1 base removed from V and 5 bases from J, the gap between germline ends came to 12 bases. Germline-derived CDR1 and CDR2 are MGHRA and YSYEKL. CDR3 size: 15 residues. Study findings and constraints: Low normalized T-cell clonal expansion also characterized some of the nonresponders.

As regards this clone: Its antigen is unidentified.

The method was immunoSEQ multiplex PCR; TCRdb's version includes in-frame clones alone and lacks a portion of them. This repertoire shows around 53,000 clones, about 93% found once; its top ten account for 15% to 20%. Material: CD4+ or CD8+ T cells sorted from blood, obtained in a trial of the OX40 agonist ivuxolimab. This chain joins TRBV4-1 and TRBJ1-5; D unclear. The clonotype was recovered from an adult with an advanced solid tumor such as melanoma, head and neck, liver or kidney cancer. For the CDR3, the DNA is TGCGCCAGCAGCCAAGTTCAAGGTTCATATCAGCCCCAGCATTTT. Amino acids: CASSQVQGSYQPQHF.